These T cell receptor beta chains were read from a single sample in a study of cytomegalovirus exposure and HLA in healthy donors. Profiling relied on immunoSEQ multiplex PCR, and the TCRdb table lists in-frame clones only, not all of them. In the table there are 35,000 to 50,000 clones, 50% to 55% of which are singletons. The sample comprised PBMCs. These receptor sequences come from a human donor in good health. Each CDR3 is given with its conserved first and last residue. D genes are given only for firm matches. Rows may omit the clone size; those that give it use once, few, many or a size class.

d_gene,v_gene,abundance,j_gene,CDR3nt,CDR3aa
TRBD1,TRBV7-3,NA,TRBJ2-6,TGTGCCAGCAGCTTGACAGGGCCCGGGGCCAACGTCCTGACTTTC,CASSLTGPGANVLTF
NA,TRBV2,NA,TRBJ2-1,TGTGCCAGCAGTGGTGCGAATGAGCAGTTCTTC,CASSGANEQFF
TRBD2,TRBV6-4,NA,TRBJ2-3,TGTGCCAGCAGTACTAGCGGGAGCACAGATACGCAGTATTTT,CASSTSGSTDTQYF
TRBD2,TRBV6-7,NA,TRBJ2-3,TGTGCCAGCAGTTACCGGGGGACTAGCGGGGGACGTACAGATACGCAGTATTTT,CASSYRGTSGGRTDTQYF
NA,TRBV2,few,TRBJ1-5,TGTGCCAGCAGTAACTACTACGGTGATCAGCCCCAGCATTTT,CASSNYYGDQPQHF
TRBD2,TRBV6-5,NA,TRBJ2-7,TGTGCCAGCAGGGGGACTAGCGGGGGGTACTACGAGCAGTACTTC,CASRGTSGGYYEQYF
TRBD2,TRBV4-3,NA,TRBJ2-2,TGCGCCAGCAGCCAAGATGGTAGCGGGGGGGTCGGGGAGCTGTTTTTT,CASSQDGSGGVGELFF
NA,TRBV6-1,once,TRBJ1-4,TGTGCCAGCAGTGGTCCGGGCGGGGGCGCAAAACTGTTTTTT,CASSGPGGGAKLFF
NA,TRBV7-6,NA,TRBJ1-1,TGTGCCAGCAGCCCAGGCGTCGAGACTGAAGCTTTCTTT,CASSPGVETEAFF
NA,TRBV19,few,TRBJ2-7,TGTGCCAGTAGTCTCCAGGGTACCCTCATGGTGTACGAGCAGTACTTC,CASSLQGTLMVYEQYF
TRBD1,TRBV29-1,NA,TRBJ2-3,TGCAGCGCCAACCGACAGGGGACACTGGCATATTTT,CSANRQGTLAYF
TRBD2,TRBV6-5,NA,TRBJ2-1,TGTGCCAGCAGTTACTCTGGGACTAGGGGTTTAAATGAGCAGTTCTTC,CASSYSGTRGLNEQFF
TRBD1,TRBV7-2,NA,TRBJ1-1,TGTGCCAGCAGCACAAGACAGGGTATGAACACTGAAGCTTTCTTT,CASSTRQGMNTEAFF
NA,TRBV6-1,few,TRBJ1-1,TGTGCCAGCAGCAGGGGCACTGAAGCTTTCTTT,CASSRGTEAFF
TRBD1,TRBV4-3,NA,TRBJ2-5,TGCGCCAGCAGCCAAGTGACAGGGTCCCAAGAGACCCAGTACTTC,CASSQVTGSQETQYF
NA,TRBV7-9,NA,TRBJ1-1,TGTGCCAGCAGCCCCCGGGGGGCCATATATGAAGCTTTCTTT,CASSPRGAIYEAFF
NA,TRBV7-9,many,TRBJ1-2,TGTGCCAGCAGCCCCCAGGGCTATGGCTACACCTTC,CASSPQGYGYTF
NA,TRBV2,NA,TRBJ1-3,TGTGCCAGCAGCTCCCCCCCAGGCGGAAACACCATATATTTT,CASSSPPGGNTIYF
NA,TRBV19,few,TRBJ2-4,TGTGCCAGCGTCGCGCCCCTAGCCAAAAACATTCAGTACTTC,CASVAPLAKNIQYF
NA,TRBV28,NA,TRBJ1-4,TGTGCCAGCAGTTTGGCTTTAAAGGGGATTGAAAAACTGTTTTTT,CASSLALKGIEKLFF
TRBD2,TRBV4-1,few,TRBJ2-5,TGCGCCAGCAGCCAAGATTCCCTAGCGGGGGCACAGAAGACCCAGTACTTC,CASSQDSLAGAQKTQYF
NA,TRBV4-2,NA,TRBJ1-1,TGTGCCACCGCAGGCTCCACTGAAGCTTTCTTT,CATAGSTEAFF
TRBD2,TRBV5-1,NA,TRBJ2-3,TGCGCCAGCAGCTTGGGGGGGGGTACGGATACGCAGTATTTT,CASSLGGGTDTQYF
NA,TRBV5-4,NA,TRBJ1-1,TGTGCCAGCAACCCTTGGGGGTCAGGGGTGAACACTGAAGCTTTCTTT,CASNPWGSGVNTEAFF
TRBD1,TRBV6-4,NA,TRBJ2-3,TGTGCCAGCAGTGGGGACAGTTCTAGCACAGATACGCAGTATTTT,CASSGDSSSTDTQYF
NA,TRBV19,NA,TRBJ2-7,TGTGCCAGTAGTATTCCCGGCGTAGCCTCCTACGAGCAGTACTTC,CASSIPGVASYEQYF
TRBD1,TRBV4-3,once,TRBJ1-5,TGCGCCAGCAGCCAAGGCGAGACAGGGGTAGGTCAGCCCCAGCATTTT,CASSQGETGVGQPQHF
NA,TRBV10-1,few,TRBJ1-5,TGCGCCGGCCCTTATCAGCCCCAGCATTTT,CAGPYQPQHF
TRBD1,TRBV18,few,TRBJ2-7,TGTGCCAGCTCACCCAGACAGGGTTCGGGCCACGAGCAGTACTTC,CASSPRQGSGHEQYF
NA,TRBV7-3,NA,TRBJ2-5,TGTGCCAGCAGCCAAGAAGGACTCCTCCAAGAGACCCAGTACTTC,CASSQEGLLQETQYF
TRBD1,TRBV19,few,TRBJ1-2,TGTGCCAGTAGTATAGAAGGGACAGTCTATGGCTACACCTTC,CASSIEGTVYGYTF
NA,TRBV19,NA,TRBJ2-6,TGTGCCAGTAGTACAGGAACCTCTGGGGCCAACGTCCTGACTTTC,CASSTGTSGANVLTF
NA,TRBV5-5,NA,TRBJ2-2,TGTGCCAGCAGCCCCCAAGGCTCGGGCGGGGAGCTGTTTTTT,CASSPQGSGGELFF
NA,TRBV7-2,NA,TRBJ2-1,TGTGCCAGCAGCTTATGGGGACGAGGGAGGTCGGACAATGAGCAGTTCTTC,CASSLWGRGRSDNEQFF
TRBD1,TRBV28,NA,TRBJ2-7,TGTGCCAGCAGACATGACAGGGGCGAGCAGTACTTC,CASRHDRGEQYF
TRBD1,TRBV28,NA,TRBJ2-3,TGTGCCAGCACCCCGACAGGGCGGACAGATACGCAGTATTTT,CASTPTGRTDTQYF
TRBD2,TRBV7-9,NA,TRBJ2-7,TGTGCCAGCAGCACGGGACTAGCGGGAGATTGGTACGAGCAGTACTTC,CASSTGLAGDWYEQYF
TRBD1,TRBV7-9,few,TRBJ1-1,TGTGCCAGCAGACCAGGGACAGCGAACACTGAAGCTTTCTTT,CASRPGTANTEAFF
TRBD2,TRBV6-5,few,TRBJ2-5,TGTGCCAGCAGAGGGGGTCTAGCGGGAGGTGAGACCCAGTACTTC,CASRGGLAGGETQYF
NA,TRBV5-6,NA,TRBJ1-4,TGTGCCAGCGTAAAGGCGGGAAAGGCAACTAATGAAAAACTGTTTTTT,CASVKAGKATNEKLFF
NA,TRBV30,NA,TRBJ2-7,TGTGCCTGGAGTGGTACCCAACTCAGGGAGCAGTACTTC,CAWSGTQLREQYF
TRBD2,TRBV19,few,TRBJ2-1,TGTGCCAGTAGTATAGGTCGGCTAGCGGGGGCCCTAAGCTCCTACAATGAGCAGTTCTTC,CASSIGRLAGALSSYNEQFF
TRBD2,TRBV18,NA,TRBJ2-5,TGTGCCAGCTCACTAGCGGGAGAGACCCAGTACTTC,CASSLAGETQYF
TRBD2,TRBV5-1,NA,TRBJ2-2,TGCGCCAGCAGCTTGGTGAGCGGGAGTAGTAACGGGGAGCTGTTTTTT,CASSLVSGSSNGELFF
NA,TRBV19,NA,TRBJ2-6,TGTGCCAGTAGTATGAGTCCCAGGTCTGGGGCCAACGTCCTGACTTTC,CASSMSPRSGANVLTF
TRBD2,TRBV5-1,NA,TRBJ2-1,TGCGCCAGCAGCTTCTTAGCGGGGGCCCACAATGAGCAGTTCTTC,CASSFLAGAHNEQFF
TRBD1,TRBV23-1,NA,TRBJ1-2,TGCGCCAGCAGTCAATCGAGGACAGGGGATGGCTACACCTTC,CASSQSRTGDGYTF
TRBD2,TRBV25-1,NA,TRBJ2-7,TGTGCCAGCAGTGAATGGGGACTAGCGGGAGTTTCTTCTTACGAGCAGTACTTC,CASSEWGLAGVSSYEQYF
NA,TRBV9,few,TRBJ2-7,TGTGCCAGCAGCGTTGGGACTTTCCCCGTCAACGAGCAGTACTTC,CASSVGTFPVNEQYF
TRBD1,TRBV5-1,NA,TRBJ2-7,TGCGCCAGCAGCTCGGACAGGGGCTACGAGCAGTACTTC,CASSSDRGYEQYF
TRBD1,TRBV9,NA,TRBJ2-1,TGTGCCAGCAGCAAGAACAGGGGGAACAATGAGCAGTTCTTC,CASSKNRGNNEQFF
NA,TRBV5-4,NA,TRBJ1-1,TGTGCCAGCAGCTTGGACAGTCAGGTCGCTGAAGCTTTCTTT,CASSLDSQVAEAFF
TRBD1,TRBV10-3,few,TRBJ1-2,TGTGCCACCGGGACAGGGACATATGGCTACACCTTC,CATGTGTYGYTF
TRBD2,TRBV7-4,few,TRBJ2-7,TGTGCCAGCAGCTCGGGACTAGCGGGAGGAGTGGGGGAGCAGTACTTC,CASSSGLAGGVGEQYF
NA,TRBV6-6,few,TRBJ2-7,TGTGCCAGCAGTCAGCCCACCTCGGGACACCTCTACGAGCAGTACTTC,CASSQPTSGHLYEQYF
TRBD1,TRBV19,NA,TRBJ2-1,TGTGCCAGTAGTATGGCTTTCCGGGACAGGGCTCATGAGCAGTTCTTC,CASSMAFRDRAHEQFF
NA,TRBV19,NA,TRBJ1-3,TGTGCCAGTAGTCCCTCCGGTAACTCTGGAAACACCATATATTTT,CASSPSGNSGNTIYF
NA,TRBV7-6,NA,TRBJ1-3,TGTGCCAGCAGCTTAGCGGGAGCTTCGGGAAACACCATATATTTT,CASSLAGASGNTIYF
NA,TRBV7-2,few,TRBJ2-3,TGTGCCAGCAGCCTAGGGTCCTACCGCACAGATACGCAGTATTTT,CASSLGSYRTDTQYF